This T cell receptor (beta chain) was profiled in a study of OX40 agonist ivuxolimab in advanced cancers. The study's findings and limits: The average count of expanded clones was higher among CD8+ T cells than among CD4+. The study did not work out the antigen specificity of the expanded peripheral T cells.

A word on this clone: Its antigen remains unidentified.

V dropped 1 base and J dropped 7 bases, with 16 bases sitting between them. The CDR3 consists of 15 residues. Germline CDR1 and CDR2: SEHNR and FQNEAQ (reference sequence). Using immunoSEQ multiplex PCR, the repertoire was profiled, and TCRdb retains in-frame clones only, with some absent. Of thousands of clones in the sample, 66% were seen once. The source is an adult with an advanced solid tumor such as melanoma, head and neck, liver or kidney cancer. Sample: CD4+ or CD8+ T cells sorted from blood, taken in a trial of the OX40 agonist ivuxolimab. The chain joins TRBV7-9 to TRBJ1-2; maybe TRBD1 (5 bases). CDR3 in amino acids: CASSLGSGRSRGYTF. Written as DNA, the CDR3 is TGTGCCAGCAGCTTAGGTTCAGGGAGAAGTCGTGGCTACACCTTC.